These T cell receptor beta chains were read from a single sample in a study of Ad26.COV2.S vaccination and SARS-CoV-2 variants. Clones were read by immunoSEQ multiplex PCR, and TCRdb kept only the in-frame ones, dropping some. The table has roughly 680,000 clones, 89% seen once; the top ten hold roughly 1.5%. The material sequenced was peripheral blood, taken in a trial of Ad26.COV2.S vaccine versus placebo. The origin of the receptors is a person between 18 and 59 years old who received the Ad26.COV2.S COVID-19 vaccine or a placebo. Both conserved end residues are part of each CDR3. A D gene is named only where the DNA matches it firmly. The size of a clone is reported for some rows only, either as once, few or many, or as a class for expanded clones.

V: TRBV19
size: few
D: TRBD1
J: TRBJ1-4
CDR3: CASSVGQDHEKLFF
DNA: TGTGCCAGTAGTGTGGGACAGGACCATGAAAAACTGTTTTTT

V: TRBV5-4
size: -
D: -
J: TRBJ2-7
CDR3: CASSLDRYEQYF
DNA: TGTGCCAGCAGCTTGGACAGATACGAGCAGTACTTC

V: TRBV27
size: once
D: -
J: TRBJ1-6
CDR3: CASRDGKSSYNSPLHF
DNA: TGTGCCAGCCGGGACGGAAAAAGCTCCTATAATTCACCCCTCCACTTT

V: TRBV5-1
size: -
D: TRBD1
J: TRBJ1-6
CDR3: CASSLYRGGSPLHF
DNA: TGCGCCAGCAGCTTGTACAGGGGGGGTTCACCCCTCCACTTT

V: TRBV29-1
size: few
D: -
J: TRBJ1-5
CDR3: CSVGDGDGQPQHF
DNA: TGCAGCGTTGGGGACGGCGATGGCCAGCCCCAGCATTTT

V: TRBV2
size: -
D: TRBD2
J: TRBJ2-2
CDR3: CASVWVAGETGELFF
DNA: TGTGCCAGCGTGTGGGTAGCGGGAGAAACCGGGGAGCTGTTTTTT

V: TRBV7-9
size: -
D: TRBD2
J: TRBJ2-1
CDR3: CASSLAGTSGSPRQFF
DNA: TGTGCCAGCAGCTTAGCGGGTACCAGCGGGAGTCCCCGGCAGTTCTTC

V: TRBV6-5
size: -
D: TRBD1
J: TRBJ2-7
CDR3: CASRATGDLYEQYF
DNA: TGTGCCAGCAGGGCGACAGGGGATCTCTACGAGCAGTACTTC

V: TRBV7-2
size: -
D: -
J: TRBJ2-7
CDR3: CASSVEGASSYEQYF
DNA: TGTGCCAGCAGCGTTGAGGGAGCTTCCTCCTACGAGCAGTACTTC

V: TRBV5-5
size: -
D: -
J: TRBJ2-5
CDR3: CASSLGPDGETQYF
DNA: TGTGCCAGCAGCTTGGGTCCGGATGGGGAGACCCAGTACTTC

V: TRBV27
size: once
D: TRBD1
J: TRBJ1-2
CDR3: CASSKGAESYGYTF
DNA: TGTGCCAGCAGTAAGGGGGCCGAATCCTATGGCTACACCTTC

V: TRBV4-3
size: -
D: -
J: TRBJ1-5
CDR3: CASSQEGYNQPQHF
DNA: TGCGCCAGCAGCCAAGAAGGCTACAATCAGCCCCAGCATTTT

V: TRBV5-1
size: -
D: -
J: TRBJ1-2
CDR3: CASSWGPAQGGYTF
DNA: TGCGCCAGCAGCTGGGGACCCGCCCAAGGGGGCTACACCTTC

V: TRBV24-1
size: -
D: -
J: TRBJ2-2
CDR3: CATSPQASTGELFF
DNA: TGTGCCACCAGTCCCCAGGCTTCCACCGGGGAGCTGTTTTTT

V: TRBV12-3/TRBV12-4
size: -
D: -
J: TRBJ1-1
CDR3: CASSSLGKAFF
DNA: TGTGCCAGCAGTTCATTGGGTAAAGCTTTCTTT

V: TRBV2
size: -
D: -
J: TRBJ1-5
CDR3: CASSGRNSNQPQHF
DNA: TGTGCCAGCAGTGGGCGGAATAGCAATCAGCCCCAGCATTTT

V: TRBV5-1
size: -
D: TRBD2
J: TRBJ2-7
CDR3: CASSLSGLAGGSYEQYF
DNA: TGCGCCAGCAGCTTATCGGGACTAGCGGGAGGATCCTACGAGCAGTACTTC